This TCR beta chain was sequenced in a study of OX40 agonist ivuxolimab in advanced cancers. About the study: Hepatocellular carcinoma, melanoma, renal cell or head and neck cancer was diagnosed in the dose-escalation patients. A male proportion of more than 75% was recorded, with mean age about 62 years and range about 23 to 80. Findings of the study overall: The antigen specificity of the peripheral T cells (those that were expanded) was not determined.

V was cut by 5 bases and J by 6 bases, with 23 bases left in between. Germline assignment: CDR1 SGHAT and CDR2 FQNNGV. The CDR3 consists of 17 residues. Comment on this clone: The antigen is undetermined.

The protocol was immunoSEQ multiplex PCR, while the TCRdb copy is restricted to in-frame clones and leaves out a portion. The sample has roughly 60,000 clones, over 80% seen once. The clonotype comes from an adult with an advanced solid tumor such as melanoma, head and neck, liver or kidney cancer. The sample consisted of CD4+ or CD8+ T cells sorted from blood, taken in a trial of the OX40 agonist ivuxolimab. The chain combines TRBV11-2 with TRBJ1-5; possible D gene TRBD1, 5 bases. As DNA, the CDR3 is TGTGCCAGCAGCCCGTACCCGGGACTTGGCCCTGGTCAGCCCCAGCATTTT. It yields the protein CASSPYPGLGPGQPQHF.